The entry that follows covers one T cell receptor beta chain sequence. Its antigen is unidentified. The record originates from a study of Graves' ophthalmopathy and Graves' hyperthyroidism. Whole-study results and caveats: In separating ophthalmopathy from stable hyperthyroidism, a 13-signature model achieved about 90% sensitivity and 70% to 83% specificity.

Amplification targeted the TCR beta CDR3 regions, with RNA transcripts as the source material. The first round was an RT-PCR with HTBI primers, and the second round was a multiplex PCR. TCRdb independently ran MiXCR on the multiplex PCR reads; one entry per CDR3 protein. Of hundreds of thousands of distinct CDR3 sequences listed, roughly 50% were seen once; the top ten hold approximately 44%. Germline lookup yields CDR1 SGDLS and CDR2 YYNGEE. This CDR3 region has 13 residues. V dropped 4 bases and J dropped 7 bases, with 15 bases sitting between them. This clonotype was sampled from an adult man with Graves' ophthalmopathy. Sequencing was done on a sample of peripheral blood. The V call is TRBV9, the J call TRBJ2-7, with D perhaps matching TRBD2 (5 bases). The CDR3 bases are TGTGCCAGCAGCCCGGGGTCACTCTCAGAGCAGTACTTC. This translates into CASSPGSLSEQYF.